These T cell receptor beta chains were read from a single sample in a study of OX40 agonist ivuxolimab in advanced cancers. Repertoires were generated with immunoSEQ multiplex PCR, while TCRdb's copy carries only in-frame clones and drops some. This table holds about 83,000 clones, about 80% found once. The material was CD4+ or CD8+ T cells sorted from blood, obtained in a trial of the OX40 agonist ivuxolimab. These receptors all come from an adult with an advanced solid tumor such as melanoma, head and neck, liver or kidney cancer. The CDR3 runs from the conserved cysteine through the conserved F or W. The D gene is left open where the match is weak. A clone size is listed for some rows: how often the clone was seen (once, few, many), or a class if it is expanded.

V gene	clone size	J gene	CDR3 length	D gene	CDR3 protein	CDR3 DNA
TRBV28	-	TRBJ1-5	16	-	CASSSPIYRGNQPQHF	TGTGCCAGCAGTTCCCCTATTTACAGGGGCAATCAGCCCCAGCATTTT
TRBV6-5	few	TRBJ1-2	13	-	CASSYGRAYGYTF	TGTGCCAGCAGTTACGGCAGGGCCTATGGCTACACCTTC
TRBV30	-	TRBJ1-5	13	-	CAWSESQNQPQHF	TGTGCCTGGAGTGAATCCCAAAATCAGCCCCAGCATTTT
TRBV5-5	-	TRBJ1-4	15	-	CASSLLLGTNEKLFF	TGTGCCAGCAGCTTGTTACTGGGAACTAATGAAAAACTGTTTTTT
TRBV30	-	TRBJ1-2	11	-	CAWSLGYGYTF	TGTGCCTGGAGTTTGGGATATGGCTACACCTTC
TRBV11-3	-	TRBJ2-7	14	-	CASSPGHESYEQYF	TGTGCCAGCAGCCCCGGACACGAGTCCTACGAGCAGTACTTC
TRBV7-2	-	TRBJ2-5	13	-	CASSLEQEETQYF	TGTGCCAGCAGCTTAGAGCAGGAAGAGACCCAGTACTTC
TRBV4-1	once	TRBJ2-7	13	-	CASTDRNSYEQYF	TGCGCCAGTACGGACAGAAACTCCTACGAGCAGTACTTC
TRBV5-1	-	TRBJ1-2	16	-	CASSLSPQVSNYGYTF	TGCGCCAGCAGCTTGTCCCCCCAGGTATCTAACTATGGCTACACCTTC
TRBV7-2	-	TRBJ2-1	15	TRBD1	CASSLDRGSYNEQFF	TGTGCCAGCAGCCTAGACAGGGGATCCTACAATGAGCAGTTCTTC